The rows below give T cell receptor beta chains drawn from one sample of a study of T cell changes during pregnancy in multiple sclerosis. Sequencing was performed with immunoSEQ multiplex PCR; in TCRdb, only in-frame clones are kept and a portion is missing. Seen here are more than 55,000 clones, approximately 94% observed once, and the top ten hold 2% to 3%. The sample in question was CD8+ T cells from peripheral blood mononuclear cells, obtained after pregnancy. All receptors come from a female donor with multiple sclerosis, enrolled in a pregnancy study. Both conserved end residues are part of each CDR3. Each record gives: D gene, V gene, J gene, CDR3 length, clone size, CDR3 DNA, CDR3 protein. The D gene is left open where the match is weak. Some rows have no size entry. The others give once, few or many, or a class for an expanded clone.

D gene: TRBD1
V gene: TRBV6-7
J gene: TRBJ2-3
CDR3 length: 19
clone size: .
CDR3 DNA: TGTGCCAGCAGTTACCTAGAAACCGGGACAGGGGGTCCGGCAGATACGCAGTATTTT
CDR3 protein: CASSYLETGTGGPADTQYF

D gene: .
V gene: TRBV19
J gene: TRBJ2-7
CDR3 length: 16
clone size: .
CDR3 DNA: TGTGCCAGTAGTATCGGACTTCATCCTCCTGCCTACGAGCAGTACTTC
CDR3 protein: CASSIGLHPPAYEQYF

D gene: TRBD1
V gene: TRBV27
J gene: TRBJ2-7
CDR3 length: 15
clone size: .
CDR3 DNA: TGTGCCAGCAGTTTACAAGGGGGCGGTCAATACGAGCAGTACTTC
CDR3 protein: CASSLQGGGQYEQYF

D gene: TRBD1
V gene: TRBV5-1
J gene: TRBJ1-1
CDR3 length: 15
clone size: .
CDR3 DNA: TGCGCCAGCAGCGCCCGACAGGGGACAATAGCTGAAGCTTTCTTT
CDR3 protein: CASSARQGTIAEAFF

D gene: .
V gene: TRBV30
J gene: TRBJ2-1
CDR3 length: 12
clone size: .
CDR3 DNA: TGTGCCTGGAGTGGGGGAGACAATGAGCAGTTCTTC
CDR3 protein: CAWSGGDNEQFF

D gene: .
V gene: TRBV28
J gene: TRBJ2-7
CDR3 length: 14
clone size: once
CDR3 DNA: TGTGCCAGCAGTTTATATGGCAGAACCTACGAGCAGTACTTC
CDR3 protein: CASSLYGRTYEQYF

D gene: .
V gene: TRBV19
J gene: TRBJ2-5
CDR3 length: 13
clone size: .
CDR3 DNA: TGTGCCAGTAGCATCTTCTCGGAAGAGACCCAGTACTTC
CDR3 protein: CASSIFSEETQYF

D gene: .
V gene: TRBV11-3
J gene: TRBJ1-1
CDR3 length: 12
clone size: .
CDR3 DNA: TGTGCCAGCAGTACAGAGAACACTGAAGCTTTCTTT
CDR3 protein: CASSTENTEAFF

D gene: .
V gene: TRBV19
J gene: TRBJ2-7
CDR3 length: 15
clone size: .
CDR3 DNA: TGTGCCAGTAGTAGGGGACATGGGTTCTCCTACGAGCAGTACTTC
CDR3 protein: CASSRGHGFSYEQYF

D gene: TRBD1
V gene: TRBV19
J gene: TRBJ1-5
CDR3 length: 16
clone size: few
CDR3 DNA: TGTGCCAGTAGCCGAATCCGGGACAGGTTCAATCAGCCCCAGCATTTT
CDR3 protein: CASSRIRDRFNQPQHF

D gene: .
V gene: TRBV7-6
J gene: TRBJ2-7
CDR3 length: 13
clone size: once
CDR3 DNA: TGTGCCAGCAGCTTAGACGAGTCCTACGAGCAGTACTTC
CDR3 protein: CASSLDESYEQYF

D gene: .
V gene: TRBV2
J gene: TRBJ2-1
CDR3 length: 15
clone size: .
CDR3 DNA: TGTGCCAGCAGTGAGAGGGGGAAGGGGCGAGATGAGCAGTTCTTC
CDR3 protein: CASSERGKGRDEQFF

D gene: TRBD2
V gene: TRBV27
J gene: TRBJ2-7
CDR3 length: 15
clone size: .
CDR3 DNA: TGTGCCAGCAGTCTCGGGACTAGCGGAATCTACGAGCAGTACTTC
CDR3 protein: CASSLGTSGIYEQYF

D gene: .
V gene: TRBV5-4
J gene: TRBJ2-1
CDR3 length: 14
clone size: .
CDR3 DNA: TGTGCCAGCAGCTTGTGGGTAGGGGGGGATGAGCAGTTCTTC
CDR3 protein: CASSLWVGGDEQFF

D gene: .
V gene: TRBV13
J gene: TRBJ1-1
CDR3 length: 13
clone size: .
CDR3 DNA: TGTGCCAGCAGCTTAGTGGGCTCCTCTGAAGCTTTCTTT
CDR3 protein: CASSLVGSSEAFF

D gene: .
V gene: TRBV30
J gene: TRBJ1-4
CDR3 length: 17
clone size: .
CDR3 DNA: TGTGCCTGGAGTGTGGGGCAGGGGATACAGCCTAATGAAAAACTGTTTTTT
CDR3 protein: CAWSVGQGIQPNEKLFF

D gene: .
V gene: TRBV19
J gene: TRBJ2-7
CDR3 length: 13
clone size: .
CDR3 DNA: TGTGCCAGTAGTGGAGGGACCGCGTTCGGGCAGTACTTC
CDR3 protein: CASSGGTAFGQYF